A single sample is the source of the 29 T cell receptor beta chains below, sequenced in a study of tumor and adjacent non-tumor tissue in lung cancer. The template was RNA from unsorted bulk tissue. A modified ARM-PCR protocol with three rounds of nested PCR amplified TCRbeta. TCRdb re-derived calls from the multiplex PCR reads in MiXCR, one entry per CDR3 protein. Here the sample spans about 75,000 distinct CDR3 sequences, around 77% being singletons. Sequences were obtained from lung tumor tissue. The receptors derive from a woman aged 45-65 years with non-small cell lung cancer.

This clonotype was seen once. A much larger clone differs by one base, so this may be a read error. Because it lacks the conserved phenylalanine or tryptophan at the end, this CDR3 is likely a read error. Here the CDR3 DNA reads TGCGCCAGCAGGATTCCGGGACAGGGCACAGATACGCAGTATCTT. Its translation: CASRIPGQGTDTQYL. The V and J genes are TRBV5-1 and TRBJ2-3, with 8 bases identical to TRBD1. Germline V gene sequence: CDR1 SGHRS, CDR2 YFSETQ. The CDR3 has 15 residues. Unmatched junction bases numbered 6, after V lost 5 bases and J lost 1 base.

This clonotype was seen only once. This sequence may be a read error, since a much larger clone differs from it by one base. V is TRBV28 and J is TRBJ2-2; D might be TRBD2 (5 bases). This CDR3 spans 13 amino acids. CDR1 is MDHEN and CDR2 is SYDVKM in the germline V gene. The germline V and J ends were trimmed by 11 bases and 2 bases, with 12 bases remaining between them. CDR3 DNA sequence: TGTGCCTCGGGGTACCCAAACACCGGGGAGCTGTTTTTT. Amino acid sequence: CASGYPNTGELFF.

V gene TRBV11-2 combines with J gene TRBJ2-2, with D perhaps given as TRBD1 or TRBD2 (5 bases each). Germline CDR1 SGHAT, CDR2 FQNNGV. The CDR3 extends over 14 amino acids. V lost 9 bases and J 6 bases, leaving 17 bases between the germline ends. CDR3 DNA sequence: TGTGCCAGAAGTCTTGGCAGGGACGCCGGGGAGCTGTTTTTT. This gives the protein CARSLGRDAGELFF.

Of note for this clonotype: Relative to the germline gene, one junction end is altered; a read error may explain this. The J gene is TRBJ2-2, the V gene TRBV10-1; TRBD2 is a possible D gene (5 bases). This CDR3 contains 13 residues. CDR1 WNHNN and CDR2 SYGVQD come from the germline V gene (reference sequence). DNA for the CDR3: TGCGGCAGCGGTGACCTGTACACCGGGGAGCTGTTTTTT. Translation gives CGSGDLYTGELFF.

Ten or more counts support this clonotype. The V and J genes are TRBV24-1 and TRBJ1-3; TRBD1 might be the D (5 bases). CDR3 size: 16 residues. Germline CDR1 is KGHDR and CDR2 is SFDVKD. V gave up 10 bases and J gave up 0 bases, with 18 bases separating them. The CDR3 region has the DNA TGTGCCACTCTGATCTCCCGGGGGAGCTCTGGAAACACCATATATTTT. Translated, it gives CATLISRGSSGNTIYF.

With regard to this clonotype: As the CDR3 is not closed by the conserved phenylalanine or tryptophan, this likely results from a read error. The DNA is left out, because the CDR3 cannot be placed on it with certainty; the CDR3 is given as TCRdb lists it. The chain has TRBV24-1 and TRBJ2-3; TRBD1, the table's D call, was not compared with the DNA. The germline V gene encodes CDR1 KGHDR and CDR2 SFDVKD. The length of the CDR3 is 15 amino acids, counting both ends. This CDR3 is CATSDSGQGADTQYL.

This clonotype was detected many times. The chain is built from TRBV6-1 and TRBJ1-1; maybe TRBD1 (6 bases). V was clipped by 6 bases and J by 6 bases, with 14 bases between them. There are 13 residues in the CDR3. CDR1 and CDR2 (germline): MNHNS, SASEGT. The CDR3, as DNA: TGTGCCAGCAGGGGGGGGGCACCCTCTGAAGCTTTCTTT. This codes for CASRGGAPSEAFF.

Remarks on this clonotype: Compared with germline, one end of the junction differs, possibly owing to a read error. V and J are TRBV12-3 or TRBV12-4 and TRBJ2-5; D might be TRBD2 (5 bases). CDR3 length equals 12 residues. This CDR3 is CATSLAIGAQYF. DNA for the CDR3: TGTGCCACCAGTTTAGCTATCGGGGCCCAGTACTTC.

As for this clonotype: A read error is likely, as this CDR3 ends without the conserved phenylalanine or tryptophan. The chain recombines TRBV6-2 or TRBV6-3 with TRBJ2-7, with 7 bases fitting TRBD2. Germline V gene lookup returns CDR1 MNHEY and CDR2 SVGEGT. With 7 bases clipped from V and 7 bases from J, the junction kept 10 bases outside the gene matches. The CDR3 sequence is 13 residues long. The CDR3 region has the DNA TGTGCCAGCACCGTGCGGGAGAATATGGAGCAGTACTTA. Protein product: CASTVRENMEQYL.

Worth noting for this clonotype: At one boundary the junction diverges from the germline segment, which might be a read error. The chain employs TRBV6-6 and TRBJ2-7; maybe TRBD1 (6 bases). Germline V gene lookup returns CDR1 MNHNY and CDR2 SVGAGI (reference sequence). The CDR3 length is 12 residues. The CDR3 loop reads CDSCLPGGEQYF. The CDR3 DNA reads as TGTGACAGCTGTCTCCCTGGGGGCGAGCAATACTTC.

Regarding this clonotype: A much larger clonotype is one base distant, so this may be a read error. This rearrangement joins TRBV24-1 to TRBJ2-3; 8 bases map to TRBD2. Per the germline V gene, CDR1 is KGHDR and CDR2 is SFDVKD. The V and J ends lost 4 bases and 1 base, in that order; junction bases with no gene match: 6. This CDR3 has 16 amino acids. The CDR3 coding sequence is TGTGCCACCAGTGAACAGGGACTAGGCGGCACAGATACGCAGTATTTT. Translated, it gives CATSEQGLGGTDTQYF.

A word on this clonotype: Here the CDR3 omits its conserved ending phenylalanine or tryptophan, so a read error is the likely source. The DNA is left out, because the CDR3 cannot be placed on it with certainty; the CDR3 is given as TCRdb lists it. The CDR3 is CSAKKREGGEHFL. The J gene is TRBJ2-1, the V gene TRBV29-1; the D segment call TRBD2 is taken from the table without a DNA check. The germline V gene encodes CDR1 SQVTM and CDR2 ANQGSEA. From its first to its last residue, the CDR3 has 13 amino acids.

Many counts were recorded for this clonotype. The genes are TRBV7-9 and TRBJ1-2; 7 bases align to TRBD1. J gave up 5 bases and V 5 bases, and 8 bases lay outside the gene matches. In germline, CDR1 is SEHNR, CDR2 FQNEAQ (reference sequence). The CDR3 totals 14 residues. CDR3 DNA: TGTGCCAGCAGCCGAGGTGGGGACAGTTATGGCTACACCTTC. Its protein product is CASSRGGDSYGYTF. The full variable domain, in which reference TRBV7-9 and TRBJ1-2 provide the parts outside the CDR3, is DTGVSQNPRHKITKRGQNVTFRCDPISEHNRLYWYRQTLGQGPEFLTYFQNEAQLEKSRLLSDRFSAERPKGSFSTLEIQRTEQGDSAMYLCASSRGGDSYGYTFGSGTRLTVV.

This sequence joins TRBV9 and TRBJ2-1, with 10 bases aligning to TRBD2. Losses at the gene ends were 2 bases for V and 6 bases for J; bases not matched to a gene: 2. Germline-derived CDR1 and CDR2 are SGDLS and YYNGEE. This CDR3 has 14 residues. CDR3 residues: CASSVLAGANEQFF. The CDR3 bases are TGTGCCAGCAGCGTCCTAGCGGGGGCCAATGAGCAGTTCTTC.

Turning to this clonotype: A much larger clone sits a single nucleotide away, making a read error possible. The V and J genes are TRBV7-9 and TRBJ1-4; D not certain. The germline CDR1 and CDR2 sequences are SEHNR and FQNEAQ (reference sequence). This CDR3 has 14 residues. With 7 bases removed from V and 6 bases from J, the gap between germline ends came to 15 bases. This chain's CDR3 is CASTRTERHEKLFF. The DNA of the CDR3 is TGTGCCAGCACCCGGACGGAGAGACATGAAAAACTGTTTTTT.

In regard to this clonotype: Since a much larger clone is just one base distant, this may be a read error. The CDR3 region has the DNA TGCACCAGCAGCCCTCAAGCGGGAAATACCGGGGAGCTGTTTTTT. The encoded protein is CTSSPQAGNTGELFF. J is TRBJ2-2 and V is TRBV5-1, with 7 bases fitting TRBD2. This CDR3 is 15 amino acids long. Germline V CDR1 and CDR2: SGHRS, YFSETQ. Using reference TRBV5-1 and TRBJ2-2 for the parts outside the CDR3, the full variable domain is KAGVTQTPRYLIKTRGQQVTLSCSPISGHRSVSWYQQTPGQGLQFLFEYFSETQRNKGNFPGRFSGRQFSNSRSEMNVSTLELGDSALYLCTSSPQAGNTGELFFGEGSRLTVL.

On this clonotype itself: A read error may produce the germline difference seen at one junction end. In nucleotides, the CDR3 is TGCGCCAGCAGCCAAGCACATTCGAGGGCAGGGGACATTCAGCCCCAGGATTTT. This encodes CASSQAHSRAGDIQPQDF. The chain recombines TRBV4-1 with TRBJ1-5; TRBD1 might be the D (6 bases). The CDR3 is 18 amino acids. CDR1 is MGHRA and CDR2 is YSYEKL in the germline V gene.

The chain couples TRBV5-4 to TRBJ2-5, with 8 bases matching TRBD1. The CDR3 totals 13 residues. V shed 6 bases, J shed 3 bases, and the junction held 4 bases outside the gene matches. Germline V gene sequence: CDR1 SGHNT, CDR2 YYREEE (reference sequence). The CDR3 sequence is CASNLQGEETQYF. CDR3 in DNA: TGTGCCAGCAACTTACAGGGGGAAGAGACCCAGTACTTC.

Sample share makes this clonotype medium-sized. The chain joins TRBV11-2 to TRBJ2-1, with a weak D call TRBD2 (5 bases). The V end lost 0 bases, the J end lost 9 bases, and 9 bases lay between the germline ends. CDR3 length equals 13 residues. In germline, CDR1 is SGHAT, CDR2 FQNNGV. CDR3 coding DNA: TGTGCCAGCAGCTTAGAGCTGAGCGGTGAGCAGTTCTTC. Protein product: CASSLELSGEQFF.

Turning to this clonotype: The final CDR3 position lacks the conserved phenylalanine or tryptophan, pointing to a likely read error. The chain combines TRBV4-1 with TRBJ1-1; D is ambiguous. There are 13 residues in the CDR3. Germline assignment: CDR1 MGHRA and CDR2 YSYEKL. CDR3 region: CTSSLDSNAEAFS. Written as DNA, the CDR3 is TGCACCAGTAGCTTGGATTCAAACGCTGAAGCTTTCTCT.

This clonotype was counted at least ten times. The chain combines TRBV28 with TRBJ2-7; TRBD1 might be the D (5 bases). The CDR3 is 12 amino acids. Trimming took off 4 bases at V and 5 bases at J, with 9 bases between the two ends. Germline-derived CDR1 and CDR2 are MDHEN and SYDVKM. CDR3 amino acids: CASSSDRDEQYF. The DNA of the CDR3 is TGTGCCAGCAGTTCAGACAGAGACGAGCAGTACTTC.

Ten or more counts support this clonotype. Written as DNA, the CDR3 is TGCGCCAGCAGCCAAGATCTCTTAGCGGGAGGGCCGAATGAGCAGTTCTTC. Its protein is CASSQDLLAGGPNEQFF. The chain has TRBV4-1 and TRBJ2-1; 11 nucleotides align to TRBD2. The CDR3 extends over 17 amino acids. J gave up 7 bases and V 0 bases, and 8 bases lay outside the gene matches. The germline gives CDR1 MGHRA, CDR2 YSYEKL.

In regard to this clonotype: An end of the junction does not agree with germline; a read error may underlie this. J is TRBJ2-2 and V is TRBV29-1; 11 nucleotides line up with TRBD2. The CDR3 is made up of 16 amino acids. Germline CDR1 and CDR2: SQVTM and ANQGSEA. The CDR3 region has the DNA TGCAGCGTTGAAGCCCCTAGCGGGAGGATCCCCGGTGAGCTGTTTTTT. Residues: CSVEAPSGRIPGELFF.

This clonotype was observed once. Germline is not matched at one junction end, which may reflect a read error. This sequence joins TRBV19 and TRBJ1-1; D remains unclear. CDR3 length: 12 residues. The germline gives CDR1 LNHDA, CDR2 SQIVND (reference sequence). The CDR3 spells CVSSIDGGEAFF. The CDR3 DNA follows: TGTGTCAGTAGTATAGACGGCGGTGAAGCTTTCTTT. Variable domain in full (rest from reference TRBV19 and TRBJ1-1): DGGITQSPKYLFRKEGQNVTLSCEQNLNHDAMYWYRQDPGQGLRLIYYSQIVNDFQKGDIAEGYSVSREKKESFPLTVTSAQKNPTAFYLCVSSIDGGEAFFGQGTRLTVV.

Points on this clonotype: At one end the junction does not follow the germline gene, possibly because of a read error. The chain couples TRBV4-2 to TRBJ2-7; 7 bases match TRBD2. CDR3 length: 18 amino acids. Germline CDR1 reads LGHNA; CDR2 reads YNFKEQ. This CDR3 is CGSSQEGLVGEDRYEQYF. The CDR3 nucleotides are TGTGGCAGCAGCCAAGAAGGACTAGTGGGGGAAGACCGCTACGAGCAGTACTTC.

The V gene is TRBV6-1, the J gene TRBJ1-2; D unclear. The V and J ends lost 6 bases and 6 bases respectively, with 11 bases between them. The CDR3 totals 12 residues. The germline V gene has CDR1 MNHNS and CDR2 SASEGT. The CDR3 sequence: CASRRVSNGYTF. CDR3 sequence (DNA): TGTGCCAGCAGGCGAGTAAGCAATGGCTACACCTTC.

The genes are TRBV6-2 or TRBV6-3 and TRBJ2-2; maybe TRBD2 (5 bases). The CDR3 contains 15 residues. Trimming removed 7 bases from V and 4 bases from J, with 16 bases in between. CDR1 is MNHEY, CDR2 SVGEGT, per germline. The CDR3 protein is CASNPTLAGTGELFF. CDR3 coding DNA: TGTGCCAGCAACCCAACACTCGCGGGCACCGGGGAGCTGTTTTTT.

A word on this clonotype: A much larger clone is a single base away; this may be a read error. The rearrangement joins TRBV28 to TRBJ1-1; possibly TRBD1 for D (6 bases). Germline CDR1 and CDR2: MDHEN and SYDVKM. This CDR3 has 13 amino acids. The chain's CDR3 is CASSRWTVTEVFF. The CDR3 coding sequence is TGTGCCAGCAGTCGCTGGACAGTCACTGAAGTTTTCTTT.

This clonotype was seen many times. V usage is TRBV28 and J usage is TRBJ2-7; 9 nucleotides align to TRBD2. The V gene's germline CDR1 is MDHEN and CDR2 SYDVKM. CDR3 length equals 13 residues. V lost 11 bases and J lost 4; bases outside the gene matches: 9. The CDR3 protein is CASGASGMYEQYF. In DNA, the CDR3 is TGTGCCTCAGGGGCTAGCGGGATGTACGAGCAGTACTTC.